This is a list of T cell receptor beta chains from one sample in a study of blood T cell repertoires in COVID-19. Produced via immunoSEQ multiplex PCR; TCRdb's table is partial and in-frame only. The data contain over 200,000 clones, about 86% of them singletons. Sequenced input: peripheral blood. These TCRs come from a man in his forties or fifties with active or convalescent COVID-19. Each CDR3 is given with its conserved first and last residue. D genes are given only for firm matches. Clone size, where shown, is once, few, many, or a class for clones that have expanded.

>NA|TRBV20-1|NA|TRBJ2-7
CSASRGGNEQYF
TGCAGTGCTAGTAGGGGGGGTAACGAGCAGTACTTC
>TRBD1|TRBV11-1|NA|TRBJ2-3
CASKGQGLFTDTQYF
TGTGCCAGCAAAGGACAGGGACTTTTCACAGATACGCAGTATTTT
>NA|TRBV4-1|NA|TRBJ2-7
CASSQGGLEPYEQYF
TGCGCCAGCAGCCAAGGGGGACTCGAACCCTACGAGCAGTACTTC
>TRBD1|TRBV5-6|NA|TRBJ1-5
CASSERQGPSNQPQHF
TGTGCCAGCAGCGAAAGACAGGGGCCCTCTAATCAGCCCCAGCATTTT
>NA|TRBV5-1|NA|TRBJ2-2
CASSSDGLGTGELFF
TGCGCCAGCAGCTCCGACGGGTTAGGCACCGGGGAGCTGTTTTTT
>TRBD1|TRBV2|once|TRBJ2-7
CASRRQGYEQYF
TGTGCCAGCAGGAGACAGGGGTACGAGCAGTACTTC
>TRBD2|TRBV18|NA|TRBJ2-3
CASSPRGGATDTQYF
TGTGCCAGCTCACCCCGCGGGGGGGCAACAGATACGCAGTATTTT
>NA|TRBV5-6|NA|TRBJ1-6
CASSLGSSYNSPLHF
TGTGCCAGCAGCTTGGGGAGCTCCTATAATTCACCCCTCCACTTT
>TRBD1|TRBV5-1|NA|TRBJ2-1
CASSFDRVNEQFF
TGCGCCAGCAGCTTTGACAGGGTCAATGAGCAGTTCTTC
>NA|TRBV19|NA|TRBJ2-2
CASSSRVTNAGELFF
TGTGCCAGTAGTTCTCGGGTCACGAATGCCGGGGAGCTGTTTTTT
>TRBD2|TRBV10-2|NA|TRBJ2-5
CASSDIRGGARETQYF
TGCGCCAGCAGTGACATCCGCGGGGGGGCCCGGGAGACCCAGTACTTC
>NA|TRBV4-1|NA|TRBJ1-1
CASSQEEMNTEAFF
TGCGCCAGCAGCCAAGAAGAGATGAACACTGAAGCTTTCTTT
>NA|TRBV7-9|NA|TRBJ1-2
CASSPQVGRRFYGYTF
TGTGCCAGCAGCCCCCAAGTCGGCAGGAGGTTCTATGGCTACACCTTC
>NA|TRBV23-1|NA|TRBJ1-5
CARSRQENQPQHF
TGCGCCCGCAGTCGACAGGAGAATCAGCCCCAGCATTTT
>NA|TRBV4-1|NA|TRBJ1-1
CASSQEQGTEAFF
TGCGCCAGCAGCCAAGAACAGGGAACTGAAGCTTTCTTT
>NA|TRBV9|NA|TRBJ1-6
CASSVGEQGIWSPLHF
TGTGCCAGCAGCGTAGGTGAACAGGGTATATGGTCACCCCTCCACTTT
>NA|TRBV2|few|TRBJ1-5
CASTLGHQPQHF
TGTGCCAGCACCTTGGGCCATCAGCCCCAGCATTTT
>NA|TRBV2|NA|TRBJ1-6
CASTSREGTNNSPLHF
TGTGCCAGCACCTCCAGGGAGGGGACTAATAATTCACCCCTCCACTTT
>TRBD2|TRBV10-3|NA|TRBJ2-2
CAITAGGSNTGELFF
TGTGCCATTACCGCGGGGGGCTCGAACACCGGGGAGCTGTTTTTT
>NA|TRBV3-1/TRBV3-2|NA|TRBJ2-1
CASSQDSGTHTEQFF
TGTGCCAGCAGCCAAGACTCCGGGACTCACACAGAGCAGTTCTTC
>NA|TRBV19|NA|TRBJ1-5
CASSFFYQPQHF
TGTGCCAGTAGTTTCTTCTATCAGCCCCAGCATTTT
>NA|TRBV7-2|NA|TRBJ1-2
CASSGGRRYGYTF
TGTGCCAGCAGCGGGGGCAGAAGATATGGCTACACCTTC
>TRBD1|TRBV6-6|once|TRBJ1-2
CASSLSTGNYGYTF
TGTGCCAGCAGTCTCTCGACAGGGAACTATGGCTACACCTTC
>NA|TRBV11-1|NA|TRBJ2-3
CASSFLDFPTDTQYF
TGTGCCAGCAGCTTTCTGGACTTCCCCACAGATACGCAGTATTTT
>TRBD2|TRBV6-5|NA|TRBJ2-3
CASTGGETDTQYF
TGTGCCAGCACGGGGGGAGAGACAGATACGCAGTATTTT
>NA|TRBV12-3/TRBV12-4|NA|TRBJ2-7
CASSFGSYEQYF
TGTGCCAGCAGTTTTGGCAGCTACGAGCAGTACTTC